This T cell receptor (beta chain) was observed in a study of glioma-infiltrating T cells after dendritic cell vaccination. In the study overall: Patients received autologous tumor lysate-pulsed dendritic cell vaccination between 2003 and 2012.

Repertoires were generated with immunoSEQ multiplex PCR, while TCRdb's copy carries only in-frame clones and drops some. The sample contains 25,000 to 35,000 clones, roughly nine tenths of which appear only once. Fresh-frozen tumor tissue and more than two years of survival data were available for all. None of the glioblastoma patients had an isocitrate dehydrogenase mutation. Trimming cost V 3 bases and J 3 bases, with 6 bases left between them. Germline CDR1 reads MGHRA; CDR2 reads YSYEKL. The CDR3 is made up of 13 amino acids. This sequence originates from a human donor with glioblastoma. Sequences were derived from blood, sampled before dendritic cell vaccination. The genes are TRBV4-1 and TRBJ1-5; TRBD1 might be the D (6 bases). The CDR3 loop reads CASSQGHNQPQHF. CDR3 DNA sequence: TGCGCCAGCAGCCAGGGACACAATCAGCCCCAGCATTTT.